Below, one T cell receptor beta chain is given with its context. The antigen is not known. In TCRdb, the reads were re-called with MiXCR into one record per CDR3 protein. This repertoire shows under 150,000 distinct CDR3 sequences, approximately 24% found once; its top ten account for 34%. The data were obtained in a study of T cell repertoires in cytomegalovirus infection. This receptor was taken from a human donor in good health (CMV status not recorded). Some clones in this sample may be carry-over from other donors' samples. Material for sequencing was PBMCs, sequenced either directly or after in vitro stimulation (not recorded which).

CDR3 nucleotide sequence: TGTGCCAGCAGTCGAACTCCCAGGGGGCGCGAAAAACTGTTTTTT. This codes for CASSRTPRGREKLFF. V gene TRBV11-2 combines with J gene TRBJ1-4; TRBD1 matches 8 bases. The CDR3 spans 15 residues. The V segment lost 6 bases and the J segment 8 bases; nucleotides outside the gene matches: 11. Germline lookup yields CDR1 SGHAT and CDR2 FQNNGV.